A single sample gave rise to the 20 T cell receptor beta chains below, sequenced in a study of tumor-infiltrating lymphocytes in localized non-small cell lung cancer. TCRdb keeps only in-frame clones here, not all; method: immunoSEQ multiplex PCR. This repertoire shows about 7,200 clones, roughly 70% found once; its top ten account for about 12%. Source material: lung tumor tissue. All receptors derive from a human donor with non-small cell lung cancer.

The chain has TRBV19 and TRBJ1-5; no clear D. Trimming removed 7 bases from V and 4 bases from J, with 11 bases in between. The CDR3 is 13 amino acids. The germline CDR1 and CDR2 sequences are LNHDA and SQIVND (reference sequence). The CDR3 nucleotides are TGTGCCAGTAAAGGTACAGCGAATCAGCCCCAGCATTTT. This codes for CASKGTANQPQHF.

This chain connects TRBV27 to TRBJ1-5; no clear D. Germline V gene sequence: CDR1 MNHEY, CDR2 SMNVEV (reference sequence). The CDR3 has 13 residues. V was cut by 3 bases and J by 5 bases, with 8 bases left in between. The CDR3 nucleotides read TGTGCCAGCAGTTTCGCGGGGTATCAGCCCCAGCATTTT. Encoded protein: CASSFAGYQPQHF.

This clone was found a few times. The chain recombines TRBV30 with TRBJ1-2; 10 bases agree with TRBD1. Germline CDR1 GTSNPN, CDR2 SVGIG (reference sequence). The ends lost 3 bases at V and 6 bases at J; junction bases unmatched: 10. The CDR3 consists of 15 residues. CDR3 in amino acids: CAWSRGTGDADGYTF. Here the CDR3 DNA reads TGTGCCTGGAGCCGCGGGACAGGGGACGCGGATGGCTACACCTTC. The complete variable domain, with remaining parts taken from reference TRBV30 and TRBJ1-2, reads SQTIHQWPATLVQPVGSPLSLECTVEGTSNPNLYWYRQAAGRGLQLLFYSVGIGQISSEVPQNLSASRPQDRQFILSSKKLLLSDSGFYLCAWSRGTGDADGYTFGSGTRLTVV.

This chain connects TRBV7-2 to TRBJ1-3, with D unclear. Trimming pared 5 bases from V and 1 base from J, leaving 9 bases between. The CDR3 is 14 amino acids. Germline V gives CDR1 SGHTA, CDR2 FQGNSA. The CDR3 loop reads CASSPGPSGNTIYF. Written as DNA, the CDR3 is TGTGCCAGCAGCCCAGGACCATCTGGAAACACCATATATTTT.

The chain joins TRBV7-2 to TRBJ1-2; 7 nucleotides match TRBD1. Germline V gene data show CDR1 as SGHTA and CDR2 as FQGNSA. This CDR3 has 13 amino acids. The V and J ends lost 2 bases and 7 bases, in that order; junction bases with no gene match: 4. CDR3: CASSLSTGIGYTF. The CDR3 DNA sequence: TGTGCCAGCAGCTTATCGACAGGGATTGGCTACACCTTC.

V is TRBV11-2 and J is TRBJ2-5, with TRBD2 identical over 11 bases. CDR3 length equals 15 residues. V dropped 8 bases and J dropped 4; count of bases not matched to a gene: 9. Per the germline V gene, CDR1 is SGHAT and CDR2 is FQNNGV. The CDR3 sequence is CASRRLAGYPETQYF. The CDR3 bases are TGTGCCAGCCGAAGACTAGCGGGGTACCCAGAGACCCAGTACTTC.

The table lists this clone with a few counts. The chain has TRBV19 and TRBJ1-1; 9 positions match TRBD1. This CDR3 region has 14 residues. Unmatched junction bases numbered 10, after V lost 10 bases and J lost 4 bases. The germline CDR1 and CDR2 sequences are LNHDA and SQIVND (reference sequence). The CDR3 DNA sequence: TGTGCCACCTACTCCAGGACAGGGGCCACTGAAGCTTTCTTT. This codes for CATYSRTGATEAFF.

The chain has TRBV5-6 and TRBJ2-1, with 8 bases fitting TRBD1. This CDR3 comprises 16 residues. V shed 3 bases, J shed 9 bases, and the junction held 14 bases outside the gene matches. From germline, CDR1 is SGHDT and CDR2 YYEEEE. The CDR3 region is CASSSGQGQNLFEQFF. The CDR3, as DNA: TGTGCCAGCAGCTCTGGACAGGGCCAAAACTTATTTGAGCAGTTCTTC. Combining the CDR3 with reference TRBV5-6 and TRBJ2-1 gives the whole variable domain DAGVTQSPTHLIKTRGQQVTLRCSPKSGHDTVSWYQQALGQGPQFIFQYYEEEERQRGNFPDRFSGHQFPNYSSELNVNALLLGDSALYLCASSSGQGQNLFEQFFGPGTRLTVL.

V gene TRBV19 combines with J gene TRBJ2-7; D call uncertain. Germline CDR1 is LNHDA and CDR2 is SQIVND (reference sequence). V was trimmed by 1 base and J by 0 bases, leaving 10 bases between them. The CDR3 has 15 residues. The CDR3 reads CASSIGHRSSYEQYF. The DNA for the CDR3 is TGTGCCAGTAGTATAGGACATAGGAGCTCCTACGAGCAGTACTTC. Combining the CDR3 with reference TRBV19 and TRBJ2-7 gives the whole variable domain DGGITQSPKYLFRKEGQNVTLSCEQNLNHDAMYWYRQDPGQGLRLIYYSQIVNDFQKGDIAEGYSVSREKKESFPLTVTSAQKNPTAFYLCASSIGHRSSYEQYFGPGTRLTVT.

This chain uses TRBV7-2 with TRBJ2-2, with TRBD2 matching 7 bases. The V segment lost 5 bases and the J segment 3 bases; nucleotides outside the gene matches: 6. From germline, CDR1 is SGHTA and CDR2 FQGNSA. The CDR3 is made up of 15 amino acids. The CDR3 coding sequence is TGTGCCAGCAGCCCGGGACTACCCTACACCGGGGAGCTGTTTTTT. Protein product: CASSPGLPYTGELFF.

The chain carries TRBV9 and TRBJ1-5; the match to TRBD1 covers 7 bases. This CDR3 spans 15 amino acids. Trimming removed 4 bases from V and 7 bases from J; junction bases left unmatched: 11. The germline V gene has CDR1 SGDLS and CDR2 YYNGEE. Written as DNA, the CDR3 is TGTGCCAGCAGCCCACGGGACAGTGAGTACCAGCCCCAGCATTTT. This codes for CASSPRDSEYQPQHF.

The chain recombines TRBV6-6 with TRBJ1-1; D gene ambiguous. V was clipped by 11 bases and J by 5 bases, with 12 bases between them. The V gene's germline CDR1 is MNHNY and CDR2 SVGAGI (reference sequence). This CDR3 is built from 11 residues. The CDR3 DNA is TGTGCCGGTTCCCGAGGTACTGAAGCTTTCTTT. Translation gives CAGSRGTEAFF.

The chain carries TRBV4-1 and TRBJ1-4; 7 nucleotides agree with TRBD1. The CDR3 runs 15 residues. Germline V gene data show CDR1 as MGHRA and CDR2 as YSYEKL. V lost 1 base to trimming and J lost 10 bases; unmatched junction nucleotides: 9. The CDR3 reads CASSQGDRTGPKLFF. Here the CDR3 DNA reads TGCGCCAGCAGCCAAGGGGATAGGACAGGCCCAAAACTGTTTTTT.

V gene TRBV5-1 combines with J gene TRBJ1-2; possibly TRBD1 for D (6 bases). Germline lookup yields CDR1 SGHRS and CDR2 YFSETQ. The CDR3 is 17 residues long. Trimming removed 0 bases at V and 2 bases at J, with 17 bases between. The CDR3 sequence is CASSLEGGRGGNYGYTF. The CDR3 region has the DNA TGCGCCAGCAGCTTGGAGGGCGGCAGGGGAGGCAACTATGGCTACACCTTC.

V and J are TRBV4-2 and TRBJ2-1, with D perhaps matching TRBD2 (6 bases). The CDR3 contains 14 residues. Germline values: CDR1 LGHNA, CDR2 YNFKEQ. Between the trimmed V and J ends, which lost 5 bases and 5 bases, there was a span of 13 bases. CDR3 residues: CASSVLDYDNEQFF. CDR3 DNA sequence: TGTGCCAGCAGCGTTTTGGACTACGACAATGAGCAGTTCTTC.

The table lists this clone with a count of one. The gene calls are TRBV6-4 and TRBJ1-6; 11 positions agree with TRBD1. This CDR3 has 15 residues. J lost 4 bases, V lost 6 bases, and 2 bases had no gene match. CDR1 is MRHNA, CDR2 SNTAGT, per germline. The chain's CDR3 is CASRDRGLYNSPLHF. The CDR3 nucleotides are TGTGCCAGCAGGGACAGGGGGCTGTATAATTCACCCCTCCACTTT.

The CDR3: CSVGQESYEQYF. In DNA, the CDR3 is TGCAGCGTTGGACAGGAATCCTACGAGCAGTACTTC. The J gene is TRBJ2-7, the V gene TRBV29-1, with D maybe TRBD1 (6 bases). Germline loops: CDR1 SQVTM, CDR2 ANQGSEA. This CDR3 contains 12 residues. V was clipped by 4 bases and J by 1 base, with 8 bases between them.

The V call is TRBV7-4, the J call TRBJ1-2; 10 nucleotides align to TRBD1. Germline CDR1 reads SGHVT; CDR2 reads SQSDAQ. With V trimmed by 2 bases and J by 9 bases, 3 bases remained unmatched. The CDR3 totals 13 residues. CDR3 in amino acids: CASSLWDRGRYTF. In DNA, the CDR3 is TGTGCCAGCAGCTTATGGGACAGGGGACGCTACACCTTC.

V and J are TRBV11-2 and TRBJ2-5, with no clear D. The assigned J gene may be wrong: the sequence end matches TRBJ2-7 better. Germline loops: CDR1 SGHAT, CDR2 FQNNGV. The CDR3 length is 15 residues. The CDR3 nucleotides are TGTGCCAGCAGCTTAGATCTCATACAGACTTACGAGCAGTACTTC. It yields the protein CASSLDLIQTYEQYF.

The chain combines TRBV6-5 with TRBJ2-3; 12 bases line up with TRBD1. The junction had 3 bases not matched to a gene; V was cut back by 0 bases and J by 5 bases. Germline assignment: CDR1 MNHEY and CDR2 SVGAGI. The CDR3 consists of 16 residues. The CDR3: CASSYSGTGGRDTQYF. The CDR3 DNA is TGTGCCAGCAGTTACTCGGGGACAGGGGGCAGAGATACGCAGTATTTT.